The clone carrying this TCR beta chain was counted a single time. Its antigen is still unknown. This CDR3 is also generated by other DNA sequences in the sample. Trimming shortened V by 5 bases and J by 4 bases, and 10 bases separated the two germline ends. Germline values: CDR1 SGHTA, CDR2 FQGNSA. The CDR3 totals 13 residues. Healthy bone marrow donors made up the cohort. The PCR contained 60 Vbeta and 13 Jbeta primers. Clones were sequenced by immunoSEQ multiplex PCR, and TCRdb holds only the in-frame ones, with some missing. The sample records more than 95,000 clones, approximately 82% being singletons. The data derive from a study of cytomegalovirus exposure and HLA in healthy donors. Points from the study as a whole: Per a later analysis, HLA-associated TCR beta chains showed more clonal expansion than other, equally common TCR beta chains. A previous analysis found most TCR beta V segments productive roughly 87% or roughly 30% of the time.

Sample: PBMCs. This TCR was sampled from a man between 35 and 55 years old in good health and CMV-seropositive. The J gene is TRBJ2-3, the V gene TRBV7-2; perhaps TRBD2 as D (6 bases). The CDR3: CASSPQRADTQYF. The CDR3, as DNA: TGTGCCAGCAGCCCGCAGCGGGCAGATACGCAGTATTTT.